This is a list of T cell receptor beta chains from one sample in a study of T cell repertoires in cytomegalovirus infection. Each CDR3 protein is one row after TCRdb ran MiXCR on the reads. The sample contains about 300,000 distinct CDR3 sequences, about 8.8% of which appear only once. Sample: PBMCs. All receptors come from a human donor in good health (CMV status not recorded). Some clones in this sample may be carry-over from other donors' samples. The CDR3 runs from the conserved cysteine through the conserved F or W. D genes are given only for firm matches. Expanded clones get a size class; other rows say once, few or many, or leave the size out.

v_gene: TRBV20-1
d_gene: TRBD1
abundance: few
j_gene: TRBJ1-3
CDR3aa: CSARDLTGTGNTIYF
CDR3nt: TGCAGTGCTAGAGATCTTACAGGGACAGGGAACACCATATATTTT

v_gene: TRBV11-2
d_gene: -
abundance: few
j_gene: TRBJ2-5
CDR3aa: CASSPPIGQGTQYF
CDR3nt: TGTGCCAGCAGCCCCCCTATAGGGCAGGGGACCCAGTACTTC

v_gene: TRBV9
d_gene: -
abundance: -
j_gene: TRBJ1-2
CDR3aa: CASSVDNYGYTF
CDR3nt: TGTGCCAGCAGCGTAGATAACTATGGCTACACCTTC

v_gene: TRBV6-6
d_gene: TRBD2
abundance: many
j_gene: TRBJ2-1
CDR3aa: CASSYVETSAKQFF
CDR3nt: TGTGCCAGCAGTTATGTAGAGACTAGCGCTAAGCAGTTCTTC

v_gene: TRBV20-1
d_gene: -
abundance: few
j_gene: TRBJ2-1
CDR3aa: CSARPTRQSFYNEQFF
CDR3nt: TGCAGTGCTAGACCGACACGGCAATCGTTTTACAATGAGCAGTTCTTC

v_gene: TRBV28
d_gene: -
abundance: many
j_gene: TRBJ2-5
CDR3aa: CASSLLSPGDLGTQYF
CDR3nt: TGTGCCAGCAGTCTCCTCTCCCCGGGGGATCTGGGGACCCAGTACTTC

v_gene: TRBV29-1
d_gene: TRBD1
abundance: many
j_gene: TRBJ2-7
CDR3aa: CSVARGGDSFLYEQYF
CDR3nt: TGCAGCGTTGCGCGCGGTGGGGACAGCTTTCTCTACGAGCAGTACTTC

v_gene: TRBV5-1
d_gene: TRBD1
abundance: few
j_gene: TRBJ2-1
CDR3aa: CASSWGGTGINNEQFF
CDR3nt: TGCGCCAGCAGCTGGGGTGGGACAGGGATCAACAATGAGCAGTTCTTC

v_gene: TRBV5-4
d_gene: TRBD2
abundance: few
j_gene: TRBJ2-1
CDR3aa: CASSLKRESNNEQFF
CDR3nt: TGTGCCAGCAGCCTCAAGCGGGAGTCTAACAATGAGCAGTTCTTC

v_gene: TRBV7-8
d_gene: TRBD1
abundance: many
j_gene: TRBJ2-6
CDR3aa: CASSPQGARAGANVLTF
CDR3nt: TGTGCCAGCAGCCCCCAGGGGGCGCGGGCTGGGGCCAACGTCCTGACTTTC

v_gene: TRBV29-1
d_gene: -
abundance: -
j_gene: TRBJ2-1
CDR3aa: CSGTAYNEQFF
CDR3nt: TGCAGCGGGACAGCCTACAATGAGCAGTTCTTC

v_gene: TRBV9
d_gene: TRBD1
abundance: few
j_gene: TRBJ2-2
CDR3aa: CASSETGFELFF
CDR3nt: TGTGCCAGCAGCGAGACAGGGTTCGAGCTGTTTTTT

v_gene: TRBV4-1
d_gene: -
abundance: many
j_gene: TRBJ2-2
CDR3aa: CASSQGKSASTGELFF
CDR3nt: TGCGCCAGCAGCCAGGGCAAGAGCGCGTCCACCGGGGAGCTGTTTTTT

v_gene: TRBV7-2
d_gene: -
abundance: -
j_gene: TRBJ1-5
CDR3aa: CASSGTQGNQPLHF
CDR3nt: TGTGCCAGCAGCGGCACCCAGGGCAATCAACCCCTGCATTTT

v_gene: TRBV20-1
d_gene: -
abundance: -
j_gene: TRBJ2-3
CDR3aa: CSARDPRPTDTQYF
CDR3nt: TGCAGTGCTAGAGATCCGAGGCCCACAGATACGCAGTATTTT

v_gene: TRBV7-9
d_gene: TRBD1
abundance: -
j_gene: TRBJ1-5
CDR3aa: CASSPMDRGPYQPQHF
CDR3nt: TGTGCCAGCAGCCCCATGGACAGGGGACCTTATCAGCCCCAGCATTTT

v_gene: TRBV28
d_gene: -
abundance: -
j_gene: TRBJ2-5
CDR3aa: CASSLKGGRETQYF
CDR3nt: TGTGCCAGCAGTTTAAAAGGGGGTCGAGAGACCCAGTACTTC

v_gene: TRBV2
d_gene: -
abundance: many
j_gene: TRBJ1-1
CDR3aa: CASRGEEAFF
CDR3nt: TGTGCCAGCAGGGGAGAGGAAGCTTTCTTT

v_gene: TRBV7-9
d_gene: TRBD2
abundance: many
j_gene: TRBJ2-2
CDR3aa: CASSPSGGPNTGELFF
CDR3nt: TGTGCCAGCAGCCCCAGCGGGGGGCCCAACACCGGGGAGCTGTTTTTT

v_gene: TRBV7-2
d_gene: -
abundance: many
j_gene: TRBJ1-5
CDR3aa: CASSFGIIQPQHF
CDR3nt: TGTGCCAGCAGCTTCGGGATAATACAGCCCCAGCATTTT

v_gene: TRBV5-1
d_gene: -
abundance: -
j_gene: TRBJ2-7
CDR3aa: CASSREFSYEQYF
CDR3nt: TGCGCCAGCAGCCGAGAGTTTTCCTACGAGCAGTACTTC

v_gene: TRBV7-8
d_gene: -
abundance: many
j_gene: TRBJ1-6
CDR3aa: CASGGDRENSPLHF
CDR3nt: TGTGCCAGCGGAGGGGATCGAGAGAATTCACCCCTCCACTTT

v_gene: TRBV7-9
d_gene: TRBD2
abundance: many
j_gene: TRBJ2-1
CDR3aa: CASSFRLGGAPSYNEQFF
CDR3nt: TGTGCCAGCAGCTTCCGGCTCGGGGGGGCCCCTTCCTACAATGAGCAGTTCTTC

v_gene: TRBV5-1
d_gene: TRBD2
abundance: few
j_gene: TRBJ2-5
CDR3aa: CASSKGAGEEETQYF
CDR3nt: TGCGCCAGCAGCAAGGGAGCGGGGGAGGAAGAGACCCAGTACTTC

v_gene: TRBV7-9
d_gene: -
abundance: many
j_gene: TRBJ2-1
CDR3aa: CASTLNLGGGEQFF
CDR3nt: TGTGCCAGCACTCTCAATCTCGGGGGAGGTGAGCAGTTCTTC

v_gene: TRBV27
d_gene: -
abundance: many
j_gene: TRBJ1-6
CDR3aa: CASSLTGPSPLHF
CDR3nt: TGTGCCAGCAGTTTAACAGGACCCTCACCCCTCCACTTT

v_gene: TRBV20-1
d_gene: TRBD1
abundance: few
j_gene: TRBJ2-5
CDR3aa: CSATGTVSQETQYF
CDR3nt: TGCAGTGCTACCGGGACAGTGAGCCAAGAGACCCAGTACTTC

v_gene: TRBV28
d_gene: -
abundance: few
j_gene: TRBJ1-2
CDR3aa: CASSTRDGNYGYTF
CDR3nt: TGTGCCAGCAGTACCCGGGACGGGAACTATGGCTACACCTTC

v_gene: TRBV4-1
d_gene: TRBD2
abundance: many
j_gene: TRBJ2-2
CDR3aa: CASSRGGDTGELFF
CDR3nt: TGCGCCAGCAGCCGGGGGGGGGACACCGGGGAGCTGTTTTTT

v_gene: TRBV7-2
d_gene: TRBD1
abundance: many
j_gene: TRBJ1-5
CDR3aa: CASSLDRGNQPQHF
CDR3nt: TGTGCCAGCAGTTTAGACAGGGGCAATCAGCCCCAGCATTTT

v_gene: TRBV19
d_gene: -
abundance: few
j_gene: TRBJ1-1
CDR3aa: CASSIGRQVMNTEAFF
CDR3nt: TGTGCCAGTAGTATAGGCCGACAGGTTATGAACACTGAAGCTTTCTTT

v_gene: TRBV7-6
d_gene: -
abundance: many
j_gene: TRBJ2-2
CDR3aa: CASSLGQFTGELFF
CDR3nt: TGTGCCAGCAGCTTAGGGCAGTTCACCGGGGAGCTGTTTTTT

v_gene: TRBV9
d_gene: -
abundance: many
j_gene: TRBJ2-1
CDR3aa: CASSSGLGLTNEQFF
CDR3nt: TGTGCCAGCAGCTCCGGGTTGGGTCTAACGAATGAGCAGTTCTTC

v_gene: TRBV7-9
d_gene: TRBD1
abundance: -
j_gene: TRBJ1-4
CDR3aa: CASSRGQNSEKLFF
CDR3nt: TGTGCCAGCAGCCGGGGACAGAACTCTGAAAAACTGTTTTTT

v_gene: TRBV6-1
d_gene: -
abundance: many
j_gene: TRBJ1-2
CDR3aa: CASSEVSGGGRYGYTF
CDR3nt: TGTGCCAGCAGTGAAGTAAGCGGGGGAGGTCGGTATGGCTACACCTTC

v_gene: TRBV28
d_gene: -
abundance: many
j_gene: TRBJ1-5
CDR3aa: CASSFLRSNQPQHF
CDR3nt: TGTGCCAGCAGTTTTCTCAGAAGCAATCAGCCCCAGCATTTT

v_gene: TRBV7-8
d_gene: -
abundance: many
j_gene: TRBJ2-4
CDR3aa: CASSLGRAGIAKNIQYF
CDR3nt: TGTGCCAGCAGCTTAGGGCGGGCAGGGATAGCCAAAAACATTCAGTACTTC

v_gene: TRBV6-5
d_gene: TRBD1
abundance: -
j_gene: TRBJ2-2
CDR3aa: CASSYSPDRAKTGELFF
CDR3nt: TGTGCCAGCAGTTACTCCCCGGACAGGGCTAAAACCGGGGAGCTGTTTTTT

v_gene: TRBV2
d_gene: -
abundance: few
j_gene: TRBJ2-1
CDR3aa: CASSPGTAPRSSYNEQFF
CDR3nt: TGTGCCAGCAGCCCCGGGACCGCCCCTAGGAGCTCCTACAATGAGCAGTTCTTC

v_gene: TRBV5-5
d_gene: TRBD1
abundance: -
j_gene: TRBJ2-3
CDR3aa: CASSFRTGGRTDTQYF
CDR3nt: TGTGCCAGCAGCTTCCGGACAGGGGGTAGGACAGATACGCAGTATTTT

v_gene: TRBV7-9
d_gene: -
abundance: -
j_gene: TRBJ2-6
CDR3aa: CASSLIGANVLTF
CDR3nt: TGTGCCAGCAGCTTGATAGGGGCCAACGTCCTGACTTTC

v_gene: TRBV14
d_gene: TRBD1
abundance: few
j_gene: TRBJ1-2
CDR3aa: CASSRYRGGYTF
CDR3nt: TGTGCCAGCAGCCGATACAGGGGTGGCTACACCTTC

v_gene: TRBV5-1
d_gene: TRBD2
abundance: many
j_gene: TRBJ2-2
CDR3aa: CASSLPTSVMNTGELFF
CDR3nt: TGCGCCAGCAGCCTACCCACTAGCGTGATGAACACCGGGGAGCTGTTTTTT

v_gene: TRBV29-1
d_gene: TRBD1
abundance: few
j_gene: TRBJ1-2
CDR3aa: CSVEDPPGGGGYTF
CDR3nt: TGCAGCGTTGAAGACCCCCCAGGGGGCGGCGGCTACACCTTC

v_gene: TRBV7-2
d_gene: TRBD1
abundance: many
j_gene: TRBJ2-1
CDR3aa: CASRYPGQSYNEQFF
CDR3nt: TGTGCCAGCAGATATCCGGGACAGAGCTACAATGAGCAGTTCTTC

v_gene: TRBV4-1
d_gene: -
abundance: few
j_gene: TRBJ2-1
CDR3aa: CASSQGSPLRGNEQFF
CDR3nt: TGCGCCAGCAGCCAAGGGAGTCCCCTTCGCGGCAATGAGCAGTTCTTC

v_gene: TRBV7-2
d_gene: -
abundance: many
j_gene: TRBJ1-2
CDR3aa: CASSFGRFYGYTF
CDR3nt: TGTGCCAGCAGCTTTGGCAGGTTCTATGGCTACACCTTC

v_gene: TRBV28
d_gene: -
abundance: many
j_gene: TRBJ1-6
CDR3aa: CASISTQNSPLHF
CDR3nt: TGTGCCAGCATATCGACGCAAAATTCACCCCTCCACTTT

v_gene: TRBV6-2/TRBV6-3
d_gene: TRBD2
abundance: many
j_gene: TRBJ2-1
CDR3aa: CASSYSPAGGYNEQFF
CDR3nt: TGTGCCAGCAGTTACTCCCCAGCGGGGGGATACAATGAGCAGTTCTTC

v_gene: TRBV7-2
d_gene: -
abundance: many
j_gene: TRBJ1-2
CDR3aa: CASSLPPAGEDTF
CDR3nt: TGTGCCAGCAGCTTACCCCCAGCGGGCGAGGACACCTTC

v_gene: TRBV7-2
d_gene: -
abundance: many
j_gene: TRBJ1-2
CDR3aa: CASSFNPGSNYGYTF
CDR3nt: TGTGCCAGCAGCTTTAATCCAGGGTCAAACTATGGCTACACCTTC

v_gene: TRBV7-2
d_gene: -
abundance: many
j_gene: TRBJ1-2
CDR3aa: CASSLGEQHHGYTF
CDR3nt: TGTGCCAGCAGCTTAGGGGAGCAGCACCATGGCTACACCTTC

v_gene: TRBV6-5
d_gene: -
abundance: -
j_gene: TRBJ2-3
CDR3aa: CASSRKEGADSTQYF
CDR3nt: TGTGCCAGCAGTCGCAAGGAGGGTGCGGATAGTACGCAGTATTTT

v_gene: TRBV9
d_gene: -
abundance: -
j_gene: TRBJ2-2
CDR3aa: CASRGTTGTHLNTGELFF
CDR3nt: TGTGCCAGCAGAGGGACCACCGGGACCCACCTGAACACCGGGGAGCTGTTTTTT